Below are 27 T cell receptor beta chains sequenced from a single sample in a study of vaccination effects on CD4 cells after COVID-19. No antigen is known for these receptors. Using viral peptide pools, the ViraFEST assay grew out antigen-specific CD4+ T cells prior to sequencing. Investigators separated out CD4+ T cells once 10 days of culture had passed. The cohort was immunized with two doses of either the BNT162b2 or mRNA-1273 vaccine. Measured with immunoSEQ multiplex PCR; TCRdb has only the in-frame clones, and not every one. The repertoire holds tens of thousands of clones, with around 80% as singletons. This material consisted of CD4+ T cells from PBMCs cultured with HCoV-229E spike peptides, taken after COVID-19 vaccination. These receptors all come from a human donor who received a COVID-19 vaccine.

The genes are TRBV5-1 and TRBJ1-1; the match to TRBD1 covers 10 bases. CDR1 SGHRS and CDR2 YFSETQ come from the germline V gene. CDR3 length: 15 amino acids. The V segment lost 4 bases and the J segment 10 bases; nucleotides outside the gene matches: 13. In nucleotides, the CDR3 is TGCGCCAGCAGCCCCACACCGGGACAGGGGCCCGGAGCTTTCTTT. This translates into CASSPTPGQGPGAFF. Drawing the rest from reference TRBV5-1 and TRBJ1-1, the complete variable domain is KAGVTQTPRYLIKTRGQQVTLSCSPISGHRSVSWYQQTPGQGLQFLFEYFSETQRNKGNFPGRFSGRQFSNSRSEMNVSTLELGDSALYLCASSPTPGQGPGAFFGQGTRLTVV.

CDR3 residues: CAISESGGPYEQYV. CDR3 bases: TGTGCCATCAGTGAGTCTGGGGGTCCCTACGAGCAGTACGTC. The chain uses TRBV10-3 and TRBJ2-7; D may correspond to TRBD1 or TRBD2 (5 bases each). The V and J ends lost 0 bases and 2 bases respectively, with 8 bases between them. The CDR3 runs 14 residues. Germline lookup yields CDR1 ENHRY and CDR2 SYGVKD.

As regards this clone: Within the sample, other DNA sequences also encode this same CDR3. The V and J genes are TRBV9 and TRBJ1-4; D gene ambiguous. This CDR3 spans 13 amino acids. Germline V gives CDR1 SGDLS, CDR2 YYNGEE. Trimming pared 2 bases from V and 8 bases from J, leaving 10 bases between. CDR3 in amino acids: CASSVLGGEKLFF. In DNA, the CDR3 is TGTGCCAGCAGCGTGTTAGGAGGGGAAAAACTGTTTTTT.

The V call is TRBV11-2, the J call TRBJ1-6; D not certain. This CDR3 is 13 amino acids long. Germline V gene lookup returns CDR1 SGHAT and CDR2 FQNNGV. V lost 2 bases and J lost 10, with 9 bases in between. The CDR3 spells CASSLTRESPLHF. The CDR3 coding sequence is TGTGCCAGCAGCTTAACGAGGGAATCACCCCTCCACTTT.

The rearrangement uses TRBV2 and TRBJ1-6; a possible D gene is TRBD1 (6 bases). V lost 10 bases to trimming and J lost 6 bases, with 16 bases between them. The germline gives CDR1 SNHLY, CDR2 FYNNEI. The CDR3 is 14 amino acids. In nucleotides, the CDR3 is TGTGCCACGGGGGCTACTACAGCTAATTCACCCCTCCACTTT. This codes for CATGATTANSPLHF.

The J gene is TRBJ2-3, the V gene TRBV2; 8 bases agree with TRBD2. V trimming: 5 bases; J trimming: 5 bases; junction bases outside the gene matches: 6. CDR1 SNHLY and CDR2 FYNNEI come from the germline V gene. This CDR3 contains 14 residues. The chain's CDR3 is CASSKGLGKDTQYF. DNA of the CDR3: TGTGCCAGCAGTAAGGGACTAGGAAAAGATACGCAGTATTTT.

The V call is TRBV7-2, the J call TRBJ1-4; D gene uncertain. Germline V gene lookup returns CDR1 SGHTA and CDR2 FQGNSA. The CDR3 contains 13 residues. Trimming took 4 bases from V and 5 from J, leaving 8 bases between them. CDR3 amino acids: CASSSAYNEKLFF. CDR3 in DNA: TGTGCCAGCAGCTCCGCCTACAATGAAAAACTGTTTTTT.

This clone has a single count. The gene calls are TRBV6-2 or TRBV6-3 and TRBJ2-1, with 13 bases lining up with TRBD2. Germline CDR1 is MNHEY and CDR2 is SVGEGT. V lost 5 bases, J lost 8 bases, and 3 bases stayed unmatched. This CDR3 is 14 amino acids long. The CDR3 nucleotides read TGTGCCAGCAGTACACTAGCGGGGGGGCATGAGCAGTTCTTC. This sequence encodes CASSTLAGGHEQFF.

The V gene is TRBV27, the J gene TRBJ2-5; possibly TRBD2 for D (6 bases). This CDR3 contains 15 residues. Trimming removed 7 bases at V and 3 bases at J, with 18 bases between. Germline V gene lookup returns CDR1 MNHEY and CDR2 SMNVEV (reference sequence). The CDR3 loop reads CASTTVGDSKETQYF. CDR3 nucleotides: TGTGCCAGCACCACCGTAGGGGACTCAAAAGAGACCCAGTACTTC.

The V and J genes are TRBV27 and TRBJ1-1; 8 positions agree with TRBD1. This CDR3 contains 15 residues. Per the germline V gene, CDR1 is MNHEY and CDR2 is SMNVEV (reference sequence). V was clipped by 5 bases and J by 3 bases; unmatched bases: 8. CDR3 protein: CASSPIDRGYTEAFF. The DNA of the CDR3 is TGTGCCAGCAGTCCAATCGACAGGGGATACACTGAAGCTTTCTTT.

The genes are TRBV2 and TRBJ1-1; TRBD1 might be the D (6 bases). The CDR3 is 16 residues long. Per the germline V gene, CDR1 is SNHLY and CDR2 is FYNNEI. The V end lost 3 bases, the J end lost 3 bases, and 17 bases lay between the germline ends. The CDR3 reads CASSDRQAVRYTEAFF. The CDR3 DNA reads TGTGCCAGCAGTGATAGACAGGCCGTGCGTTACACTGAAGCTTTCTTT.

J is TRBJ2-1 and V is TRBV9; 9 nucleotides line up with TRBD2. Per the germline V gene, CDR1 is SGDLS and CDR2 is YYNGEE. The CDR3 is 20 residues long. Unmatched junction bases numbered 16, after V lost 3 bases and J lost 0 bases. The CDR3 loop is CASSASGGRGGPSSYNEQFF. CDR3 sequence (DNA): TGTGCCAGCAGCGCCAGCGGGGGGCGGGGGGGCCCAAGCTCCTACAATGAGCAGTTCTTC.

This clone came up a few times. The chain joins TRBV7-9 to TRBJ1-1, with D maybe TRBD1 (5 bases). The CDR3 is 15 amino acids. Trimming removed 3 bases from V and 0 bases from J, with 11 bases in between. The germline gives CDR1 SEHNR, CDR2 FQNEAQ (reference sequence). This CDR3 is CASSFPGVVNTEAFF. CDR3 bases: TGTGCCAGCAGCTTCCCGGGGGTCGTGAACACTGAAGCTTTCTTT.

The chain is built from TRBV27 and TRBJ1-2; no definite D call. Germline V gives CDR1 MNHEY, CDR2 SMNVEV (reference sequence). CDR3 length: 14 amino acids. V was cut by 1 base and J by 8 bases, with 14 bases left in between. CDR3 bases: TGTGCCAGCAGTTTATTGGGCCCCAACGGGGGCTACACCTTC. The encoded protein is CASSLLGPNGGYTF.

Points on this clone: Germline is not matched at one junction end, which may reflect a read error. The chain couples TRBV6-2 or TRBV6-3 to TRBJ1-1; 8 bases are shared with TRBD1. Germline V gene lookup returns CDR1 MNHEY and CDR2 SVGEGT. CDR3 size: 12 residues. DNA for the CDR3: TGTGCCAGCAGTTGGGACAGGACTGGAGCTTTCTTT. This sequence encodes CASSWDRTGAFF.

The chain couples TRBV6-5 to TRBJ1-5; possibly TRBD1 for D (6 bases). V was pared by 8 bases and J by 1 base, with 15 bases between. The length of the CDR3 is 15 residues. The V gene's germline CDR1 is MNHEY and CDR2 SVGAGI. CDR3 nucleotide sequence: TGTGCCAGCGGGATGGCGACAGGAAGCAATCAGCCCCAGCATTTT. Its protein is CASGMATGSNQPQHF.

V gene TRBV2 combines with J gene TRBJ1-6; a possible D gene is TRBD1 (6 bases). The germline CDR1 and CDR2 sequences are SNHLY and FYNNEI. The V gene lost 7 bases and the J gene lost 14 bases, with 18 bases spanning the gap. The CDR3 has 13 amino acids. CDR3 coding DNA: TGTGCCAGCACCCCACAGGGAGGGTGGTCCCTCCACTTT. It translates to CASTPQGGWSLHF.

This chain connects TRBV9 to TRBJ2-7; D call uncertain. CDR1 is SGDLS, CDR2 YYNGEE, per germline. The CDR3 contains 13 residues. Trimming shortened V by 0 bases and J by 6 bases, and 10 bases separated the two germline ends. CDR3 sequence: CASSVVPGGEQYV. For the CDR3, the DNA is TGTGCCAGCAGCGTAGTGCCGGGCGGCGAGCAGTACGTC.

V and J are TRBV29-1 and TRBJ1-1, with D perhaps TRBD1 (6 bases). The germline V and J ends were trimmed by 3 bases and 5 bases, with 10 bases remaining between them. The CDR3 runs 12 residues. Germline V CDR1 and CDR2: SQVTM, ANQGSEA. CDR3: CSVERGSTEAFF. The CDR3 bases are TGCAGCGTTGAGAGGGGGTCAACTGAAGCTTTCTTT.

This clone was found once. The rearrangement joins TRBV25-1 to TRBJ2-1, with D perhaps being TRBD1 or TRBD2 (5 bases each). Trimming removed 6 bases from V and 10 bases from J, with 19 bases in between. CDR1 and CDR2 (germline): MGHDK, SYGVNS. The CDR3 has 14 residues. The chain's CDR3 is CASSGFGAATEQFF. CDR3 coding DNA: TGTGCCAGCAGCGGGTTCGGGGCCGCCACGGAGCAGTTCTTC.

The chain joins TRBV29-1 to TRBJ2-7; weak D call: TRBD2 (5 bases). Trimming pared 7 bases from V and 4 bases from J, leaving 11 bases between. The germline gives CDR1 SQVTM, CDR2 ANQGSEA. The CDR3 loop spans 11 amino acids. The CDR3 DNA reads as TGCAGCGCCAGGACTGAGTACGAGCAGTACGTC. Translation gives CSARTEYEQYV.

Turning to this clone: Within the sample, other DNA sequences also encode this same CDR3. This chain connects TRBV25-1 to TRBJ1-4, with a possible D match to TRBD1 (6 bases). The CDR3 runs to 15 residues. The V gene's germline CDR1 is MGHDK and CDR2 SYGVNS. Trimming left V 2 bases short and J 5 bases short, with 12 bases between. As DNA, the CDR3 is TGTGCCAGCAGTGAACCCAGGGGAGGAAATGAAAAACTGTTTTTT. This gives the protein CASSEPRGGNEKLFF.

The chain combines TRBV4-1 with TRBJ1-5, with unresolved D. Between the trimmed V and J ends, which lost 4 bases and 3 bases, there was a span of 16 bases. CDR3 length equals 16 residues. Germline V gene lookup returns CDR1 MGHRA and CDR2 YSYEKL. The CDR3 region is CASSRDFIQINQPQHF. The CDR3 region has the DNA TGCGCCAGCAGCCGAGATTTTATACAGATCAATCAGCCCCAGCATTTT.

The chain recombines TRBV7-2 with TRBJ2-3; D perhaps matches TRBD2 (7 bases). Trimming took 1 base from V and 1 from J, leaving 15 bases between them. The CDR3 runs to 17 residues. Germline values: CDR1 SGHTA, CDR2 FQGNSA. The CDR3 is CASSLVVAGAGTDTQYF. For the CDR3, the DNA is TGTGCCAGCAGCTTAGTGGTGGCGGGGGCGGGCACAGATACGCAGTATTTT.

The CDR3 nucleotides read TGTGCCAGCAGCTTGGACAGGGGGAGGACTGAAGCTTTCTTT. Translation: CASSLDRGRTEAFF. This sequence joins TRBV5-6 and TRBJ1-1; TRBD1 matches 8 bases. The CDR3 is made up of 14 amino acids. Germline trimming cut 0 bases from V and 5 bases from J; bases unmatched to any gene: 3. CDR1 is SGHDT, CDR2 YYEEEE, per germline.

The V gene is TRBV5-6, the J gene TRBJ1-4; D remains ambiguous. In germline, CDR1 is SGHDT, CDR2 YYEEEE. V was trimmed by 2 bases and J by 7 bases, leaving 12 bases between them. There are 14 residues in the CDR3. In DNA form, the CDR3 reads TGTGCCAGCAGCTTTCAGAACAGCGCTGAAAAACTGTTTTTT. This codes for CASSFQNSAEKLFF. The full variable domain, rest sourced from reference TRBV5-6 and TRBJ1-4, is DAGVTQSPTHLIKTRGQQVTLRCSPKSGHDTVSWYQQALGQGPQFIFQYYEEEERQRGNFPDRFSGHQFPNYSSELNVNALLLGDSALYLCASSFQNSAEKLFFGSGTQLSVL.

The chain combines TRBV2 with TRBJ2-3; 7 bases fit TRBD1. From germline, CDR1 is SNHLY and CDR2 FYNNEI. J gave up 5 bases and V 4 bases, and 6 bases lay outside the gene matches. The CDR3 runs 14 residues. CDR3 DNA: TGTGCCAGCAGTGTGACAGGGAGAGGAGATACGCAGTATTTT. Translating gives CASSVTGRGDTQYF.